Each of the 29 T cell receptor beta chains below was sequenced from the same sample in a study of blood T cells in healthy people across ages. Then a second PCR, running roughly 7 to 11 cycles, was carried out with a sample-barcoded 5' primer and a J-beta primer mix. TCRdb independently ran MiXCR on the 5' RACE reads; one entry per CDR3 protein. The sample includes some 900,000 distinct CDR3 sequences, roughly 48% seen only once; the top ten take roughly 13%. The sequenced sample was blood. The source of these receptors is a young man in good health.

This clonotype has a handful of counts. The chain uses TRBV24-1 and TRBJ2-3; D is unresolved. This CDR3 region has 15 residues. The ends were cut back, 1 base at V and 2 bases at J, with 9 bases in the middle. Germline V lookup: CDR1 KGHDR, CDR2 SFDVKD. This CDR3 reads CATSDLGLNTDTQYF. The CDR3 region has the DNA TGTGCCACCAGTGATTTAGGGCTTAACACAGATACGCAGTATTTT.

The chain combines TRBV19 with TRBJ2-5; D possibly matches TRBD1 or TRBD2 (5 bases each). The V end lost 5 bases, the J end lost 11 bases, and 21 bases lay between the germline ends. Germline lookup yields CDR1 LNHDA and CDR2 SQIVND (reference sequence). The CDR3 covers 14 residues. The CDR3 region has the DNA TGTGCCAGTAGTCGTTGGGACGGTAACAATGAGCAGTACTTC. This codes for CASSRWDGNNEQYF.

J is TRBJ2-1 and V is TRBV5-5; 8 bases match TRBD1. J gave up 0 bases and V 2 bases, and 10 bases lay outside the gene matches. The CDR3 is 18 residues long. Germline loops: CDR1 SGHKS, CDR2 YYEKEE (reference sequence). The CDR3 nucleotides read TGTGCCAGCAGCTTTGGGGTTCAGGGGGCCATCTCCTACAATGAGCAGTTCTTC. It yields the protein CASSFGVQGAISYNEQFF.

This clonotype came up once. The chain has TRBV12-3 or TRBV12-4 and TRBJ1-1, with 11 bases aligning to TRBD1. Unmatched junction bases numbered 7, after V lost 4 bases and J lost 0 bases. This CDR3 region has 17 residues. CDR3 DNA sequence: TGTGCCAGCAGTTCCCGGACAGGGGGCAACATGAACACTGAAGCTTTCTTT. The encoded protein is CASSSRTGGNMNTEAFF.

CDR3 residues: CASSLVEVLDEQFF. The DNA of the CDR3 is TGTGCCAGCAGTTTGGTTGAAGTTCTCGATGAGCAGTTCTTC. The chain links TRBV27 to TRBJ2-1, with D unclear. Between the trimmed V and J ends, which lost 3 bases and 8 bases, there was a span of 14 bases. Germline values: CDR1 MNHEY, CDR2 SMNVEV (reference sequence). The CDR3 sequence is 14 residues long.

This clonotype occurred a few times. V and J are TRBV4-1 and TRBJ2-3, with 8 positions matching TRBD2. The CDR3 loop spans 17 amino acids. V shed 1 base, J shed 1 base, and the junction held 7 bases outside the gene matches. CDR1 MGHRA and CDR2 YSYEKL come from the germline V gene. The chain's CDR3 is CASSQVSPRGGTDTQYF. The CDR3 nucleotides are TGCGCCAGCAGCCAAGTTTCTCCGCGGGGGGGCACAGATACGCAGTATTTT.

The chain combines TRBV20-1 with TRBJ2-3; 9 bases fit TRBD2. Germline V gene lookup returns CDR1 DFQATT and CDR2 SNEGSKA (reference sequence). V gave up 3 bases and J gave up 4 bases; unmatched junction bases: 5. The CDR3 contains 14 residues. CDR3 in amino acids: CSASGGGGADTQYF. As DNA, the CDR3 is TGCAGTGCTAGCGGCGGGGGGGGAGCAGATACGCAGTATTTT.

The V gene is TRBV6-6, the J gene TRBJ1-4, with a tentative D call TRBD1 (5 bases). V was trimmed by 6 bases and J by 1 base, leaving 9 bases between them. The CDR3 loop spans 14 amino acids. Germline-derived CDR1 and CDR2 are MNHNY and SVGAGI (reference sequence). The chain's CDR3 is CASSRGGTNEKLFF. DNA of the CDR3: TGTGCCAGCAGCCGGGGGGGAACTAATGAAAAACTGTTTTTT.

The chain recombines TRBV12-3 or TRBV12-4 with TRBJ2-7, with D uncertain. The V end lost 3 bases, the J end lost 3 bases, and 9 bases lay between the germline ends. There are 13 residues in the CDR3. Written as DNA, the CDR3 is TGTGCCAGCAGTTTTCGTGCCCTCTACGAGCAGTACTTC. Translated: CASSFRALYEQYF.

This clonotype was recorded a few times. The CDR3 spells CASSFGQEYPTYEQYF. For the CDR3, the DNA is TGTGCCAGCAGTTTTGGACAGGAGTACCCAACCTACGAGCAGTACTTC. The V gene is TRBV6-2 or TRBV6-3, the J gene TRBJ2-7; 7 bases agree with TRBD1. Germline loops: CDR1 MNHEY, CDR2 SVGEGT. V trimming: 4 bases; J trimming: 2 bases; junction bases outside the gene matches: 11. The CDR3 runs to 16 residues.

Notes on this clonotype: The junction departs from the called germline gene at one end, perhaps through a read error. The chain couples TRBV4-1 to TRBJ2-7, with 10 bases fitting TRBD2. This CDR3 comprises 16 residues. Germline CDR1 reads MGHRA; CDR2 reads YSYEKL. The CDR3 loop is CASSQTSGPPKNIQNF. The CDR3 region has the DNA TGCGCCAGCAGCCAGACTAGCGGGCCTCCCAAAAACATTCAGAACTTC.

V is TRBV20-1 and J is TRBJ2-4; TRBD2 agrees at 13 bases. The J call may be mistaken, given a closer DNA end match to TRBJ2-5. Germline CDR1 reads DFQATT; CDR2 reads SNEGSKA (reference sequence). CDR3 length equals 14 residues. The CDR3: CSAKTSGGQETQYF. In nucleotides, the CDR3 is TGCAGTGCAAAGACTAGCGGGGGGCAAGAGACCCAGTACTTC.

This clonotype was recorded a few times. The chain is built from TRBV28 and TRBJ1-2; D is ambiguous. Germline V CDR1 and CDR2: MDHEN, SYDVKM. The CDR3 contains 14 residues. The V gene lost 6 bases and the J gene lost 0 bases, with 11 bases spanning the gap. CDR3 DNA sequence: TGTGCCAGCAGCCAAGGCGGGGCTAACTATGGCTACACCTTC. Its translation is CASSQGGANYGYTF.

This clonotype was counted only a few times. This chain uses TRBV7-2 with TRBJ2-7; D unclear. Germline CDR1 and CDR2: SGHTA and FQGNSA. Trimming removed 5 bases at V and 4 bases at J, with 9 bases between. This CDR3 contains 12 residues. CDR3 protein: CASSPEWYEQYF. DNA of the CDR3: TGTGCCAGCAGCCCAGAATGGTACGAGCAGTACTTC.

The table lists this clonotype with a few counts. This CDR3 reads CASSWPGRPAKEQYF. The CDR3 coding sequence is TGTGCCAGCAGTTGGCCGGGCCGGCCCGCTAAGGAGCAGTACTTC. The chain is built from TRBV6-5 and TRBJ2-7, with D hard to call. The CDR3 consists of 15 residues. V shed 4 bases and J shed 7 bases, with 20 bases lying between them. Germline V gene data show CDR1 as MNHEY and CDR2 as SVGAGI.

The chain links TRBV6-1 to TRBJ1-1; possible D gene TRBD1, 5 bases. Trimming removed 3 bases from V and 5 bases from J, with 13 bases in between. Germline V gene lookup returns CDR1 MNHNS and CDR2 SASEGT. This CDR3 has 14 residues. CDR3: CASSEALGGTEAFF. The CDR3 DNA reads TGTGCCAGCAGTGAGGCTTTGGGGGGAACTGAAGCTTTCTTT.

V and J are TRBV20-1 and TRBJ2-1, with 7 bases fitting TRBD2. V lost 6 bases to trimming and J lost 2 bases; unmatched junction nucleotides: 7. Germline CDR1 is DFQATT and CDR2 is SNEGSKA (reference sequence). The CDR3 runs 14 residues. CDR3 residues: CSATGGRTYNEQFF. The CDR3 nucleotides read TGCAGTGCCACCGGCGGGAGAACCTACAATGAGCAGTTCTTC.

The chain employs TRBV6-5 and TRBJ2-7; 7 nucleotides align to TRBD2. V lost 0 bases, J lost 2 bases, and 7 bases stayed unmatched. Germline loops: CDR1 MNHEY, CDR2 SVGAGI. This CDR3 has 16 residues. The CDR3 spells CASSYSTGGGTYEQYF. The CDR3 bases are TGTGCCAGCAGTTACTCGACGGGGGGTGGTACCTACGAGCAGTACTTC.

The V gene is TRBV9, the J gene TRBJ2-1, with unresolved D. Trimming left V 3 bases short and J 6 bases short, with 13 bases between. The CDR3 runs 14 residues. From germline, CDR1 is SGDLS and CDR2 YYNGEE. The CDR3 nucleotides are TGTGCCAGCAGCGACCCCCCCGAGTTCAATGAGCAGTTCTTC. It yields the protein CASSDPPEFNEQFF.

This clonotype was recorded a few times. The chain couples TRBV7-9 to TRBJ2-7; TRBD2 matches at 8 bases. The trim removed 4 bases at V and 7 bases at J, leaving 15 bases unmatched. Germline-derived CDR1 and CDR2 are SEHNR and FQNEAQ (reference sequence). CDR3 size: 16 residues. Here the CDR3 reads CASSSNERGLYNEQYF. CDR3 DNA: TGTGCCAGCAGCTCTAATGAGCGGGGGCTCTACAATGAGCAGTACTTC.

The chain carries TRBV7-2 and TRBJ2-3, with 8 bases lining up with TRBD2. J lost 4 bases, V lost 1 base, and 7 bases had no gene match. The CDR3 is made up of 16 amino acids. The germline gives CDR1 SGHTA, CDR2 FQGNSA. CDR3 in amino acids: CASSLDSGVSADTQYF. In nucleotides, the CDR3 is TGTGCCAGCAGCTTAGATAGCGGGGTTTCGGCAGATACGCAGTATTTT.

The CDR3 sequence: CASSWGGGQIYEQYF. In DNA form, the CDR3 reads TGTGCCAGCAGCTGGGGCGGGGGGCAGATCTACGAGCAGTACTTC. The chain recombines TRBV5-5 with TRBJ2-7, with TRBD2 identical over 8 bases. Losses at the gene ends were 3 bases for V and 3 bases for J; bases not matched to a gene: 8. CDR1 and CDR2 from the germline V gene are SGHKS and YYEKEE (reference sequence). This CDR3 contains 15 residues.

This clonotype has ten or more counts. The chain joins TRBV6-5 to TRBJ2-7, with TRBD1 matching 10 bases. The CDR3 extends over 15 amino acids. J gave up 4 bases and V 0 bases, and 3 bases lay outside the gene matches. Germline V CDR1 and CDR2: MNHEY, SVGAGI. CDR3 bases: TGTGCCAGCAGTTACTCGGGACAGGGGACTTACGAGCAGTACTTC. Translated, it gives CASSYSGQGTYEQYF.

The CDR3 loop is CASSQEQPLHF. The CDR3 bases are TGTGCCAGCAGCCAGGAGCAACCCCTCCACTTT. J is TRBJ1-6 and V is TRBV14; D gene unclear. This CDR3 is 11 amino acids long. The germline V gene has CDR1 SGHDN and CDR2 FVKESK. Trimming removed 3 bases from V and 12 bases from J, with 6 bases in between. Full variable domain (remainder filled in from reference TRBV14 and TRBJ1-6): EAGVTQFPSHSVIEKGQTVTLRCDPISGHDNLYWYRRVMGKEIKFLLHFVKESKQDESGMPNNRFLAERTGGTYSTLKVQPAELEDSGVYFCASSQEQPLHFGNGTRLTVT.

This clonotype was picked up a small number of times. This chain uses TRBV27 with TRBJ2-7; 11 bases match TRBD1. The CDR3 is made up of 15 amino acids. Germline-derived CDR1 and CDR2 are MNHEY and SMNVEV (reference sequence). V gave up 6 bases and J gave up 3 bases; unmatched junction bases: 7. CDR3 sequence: CASSSGQGALYEQYF. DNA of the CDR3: TGTGCCAGCAGCTCTGGACAGGGGGCTCTCTACGAGCAGTACTTC.

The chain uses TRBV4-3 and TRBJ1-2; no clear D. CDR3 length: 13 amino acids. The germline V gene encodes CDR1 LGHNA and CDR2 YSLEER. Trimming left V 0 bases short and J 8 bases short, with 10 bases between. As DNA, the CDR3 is TGCGCCAGCAGCCAAGATCAGGATAGAGGCTACACCTTC. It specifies CASSQDQDRGYTF.

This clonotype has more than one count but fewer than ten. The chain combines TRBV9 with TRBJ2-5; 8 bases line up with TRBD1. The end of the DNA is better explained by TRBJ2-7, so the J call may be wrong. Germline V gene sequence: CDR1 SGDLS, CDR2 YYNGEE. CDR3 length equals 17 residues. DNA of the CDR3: TGTGCCAGCAGCCCCGGGACAGGCGCCAGGTTAATTTACGAGCAGTACTTC. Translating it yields CASSPGTGARLIYEQYF.

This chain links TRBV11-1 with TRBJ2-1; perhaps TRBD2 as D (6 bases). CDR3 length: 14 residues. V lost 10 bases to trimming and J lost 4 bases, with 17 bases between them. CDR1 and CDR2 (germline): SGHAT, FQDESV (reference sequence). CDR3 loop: CATTRGRGYNEQFF. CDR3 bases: TGTGCCACCACTCGAGGGCGGGGTTACAATGAGCAGTTCTTC. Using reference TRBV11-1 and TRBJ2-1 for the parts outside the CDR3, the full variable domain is EAEVAQSPRYKITEKSQAVAFWCDPISGHATLYWYRQILGQGPELLVQFQDESVVDDSQLPKDRFSAERLKGVDSTLKIQPAELGDSAMYLCATTRGRGYNEQFFGPGTRLTVL.

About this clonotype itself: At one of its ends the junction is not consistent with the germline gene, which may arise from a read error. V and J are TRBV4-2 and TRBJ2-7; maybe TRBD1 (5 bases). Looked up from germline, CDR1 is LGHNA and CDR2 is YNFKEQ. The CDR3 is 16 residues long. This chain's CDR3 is CTSSQGAGLSPYEQYF. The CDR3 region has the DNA TGTACCAGCAGCCAAGGGGCAGGGCTATCCCCGTACGAGCAGTACTTC.